A single sample gave rise to the 26 T cell receptor beta chains below, sequenced in a study of response to subunit inactivated influenza vaccine. TCRdb re-analysed the RT-PCR reads in MiXCR, keeping a single row per CDR3 protein. The table includes about 650,000 distinct CDR3 sequences, 15% to 19% detected once. The sample in question was PBMCs from blood, obtained about 11 days after vaccination. The receptors here all came from a man aged 50 to 59 who received an inactivated influenza vaccine.

The table lists this clonotype with a count of one. The chain is built from TRBV7-2 and TRBJ2-3, with a tentative D call TRBD2 (6 bases). Germline CDR1 reads SGHTA; CDR2 reads FQGNSA. The V end lost 5 bases, the J end lost 3 bases, and 15 bases lay between the germline ends. The CDR3 loop spans 15 amino acids. Written as DNA, the CDR3 is TGTGCCAGCAGCCCTACTAGCAACCCTACAGATACGCAGTATTTT. As protein: CASSPTSNPTDTQYF.

This clonotype was counted a few times. V usage is TRBV6-2 or TRBV6-3 and J usage is TRBJ1-2, with D tentatively TRBD1 (6 bases). Between the trimmed V and J ends, which lost 7 bases and 1 base, there was a span of 22 bases. CDR1 and CDR2 from the germline V gene are MNHEY and SVGEGT. The length of the CDR3 is 17 residues. The CDR3 spells CASNSGHQSAFNYGYTF. In DNA form, the CDR3 reads TGTGCCAGCAACTCGGGACACCAATCTGCCTTTAACTATGGCTACACCTTC.

Remarks on this clonotype: Being one base from a much bigger clone, this may be a read error. The chain couples TRBV7-9 to TRBJ2-3, with 7 bases aligning to TRBD2. V trimming: 5 bases; J trimming: 5 bases; junction bases outside the gene matches: 13. CDR3 size: 16 residues. From germline, CDR1 is SEHNR and CDR2 FQNEAQ (reference sequence). The CDR3 sequence: CASSPPWGGRLDTQYF. CDR3 coding DNA: TGTGCCAGCAGCCCACCATGGGGCGGGAGATTAGATACGCAGTATTTT.

The CDR3 sequence is CASSFPTGRGETQYF. The CDR3 DNA sequence: TGTGCCAGCAGCTTTCCGACAGGCCGGGGGGAGACCCAGTACTTC. V gene TRBV7-9 combines with J gene TRBJ2-5; D might be TRBD1 or TRBD2, each matching 6 bases. The germline V and J ends were trimmed by 3 bases and 5 bases, with 16 bases remaining between them. The length of the CDR3 is 15 residues. The germline CDR1 and CDR2 sequences are SEHNR and FQNEAQ (reference sequence).

This chain joins TRBV5-1 and TRBJ2-2, with D unclear. The V end lost 0 bases, the J end lost 1 base, and 7 bases lay between the germline ends. Germline CDR1 reads SGHRS; CDR2 reads YFSETQ. This CDR3 spans 15 amino acids. The CDR3 loop reads CASSLEGGNTGELFF. The CDR3 bases are TGCGCCAGCAGCTTGGAGGGCGGGAACACCGGGGAGCTGTTTTTT.

A few counts support this clonotype. The CDR3 sequence: CASSLADDTGELFF. In DNA, the CDR3 is TGTGCCAGCAGTTTAGCGGACGACACCGGGGAGCTGTTTTTT. The chain joins TRBV5-5 to TRBJ2-2; maybe TRBD2 (6 bases). Germline lookup yields CDR1 SGHKS and CDR2 YYEKEE (reference sequence). The CDR3 has 14 amino acids. V lost 5 bases, J lost 3 bases, and 11 bases lay in between.

This clonotype was seen a few times. The J gene is TRBJ2-5, the V gene TRBV6-5; maybe TRBD1 (5 bases). CDR3 length: 15 amino acids. The V end was cut by 2 bases, the J end by 0 bases, with 10 bases between. CDR1 is MNHEY, CDR2 SVGAGI, per germline. CDR3 sequence: CASSYDRDYQETQYF. The CDR3 coding sequence is TGTGCCAGCAGTTACGACAGAGACTACCAAGAGACCCAGTACTTC.

V gene TRBV4-1 combines with J gene TRBJ2-1; D might be TRBD2 (5 bases). Germline lookup yields CDR1 MGHRA and CDR2 YSYEKL. The V end was cut by 0 bases, the J end by 8 bases, with 14 bases between. This CDR3 contains 15 residues. In DNA form, the CDR3 reads TGCGCCAGCAGCCAAGATAGCCGGGAAAAGGATGAGCAGTTCTTC. Its protein is CASSQDSREKDEQFF.

J is TRBJ1-1 and V is TRBV12-3 or TRBV12-4, with D possibly TRBD1 on 6 matching bases. This CDR3 comprises 14 residues. Deletions cut 2 bases from V and 5 bases from J, with 12 bases between. Here the CDR3 reads CASSLMGGRTEAFF. The CDR3, as DNA: TGTGCCAGCAGTTTAATGGGGGGCAGAACTGAAGCTTTCTTT.

As to this clonotype: One junction end does not reproduce the germline sequence, and a read error may be involved. V usage is TRBV11-2 and J usage is TRBJ2-5, with D perhaps matching TRBD2 (6 bases). Germline V lookup: CDR1 SGHAT, CDR2 FQNNGV. There are 14 residues in the CDR3. CDR3 sequence reads: CASSLNYRDSSRDF. CDR3 bases: TGTGCCAGCAGCTTAAATTATAGGGACTCCTCCCGAGACTTC.

The chain recombines TRBV11-2 with TRBJ1-6; D is undetermined. Germline V gene sequence: CDR1 SGHAT, CDR2 FQNNGV. The germline V and J ends were trimmed by 5 bases and 6 bases, with 8 bases remaining between them. This CDR3 has 13 residues. The CDR3 DNA follows: TGTGCCAGCAGCAACCCGGGTAATTCACCCCTCCACTTT. Translation gives CASSNPGNSPLHF.

The sample holds a few counts of this clonotype. The chain carries TRBV5-6 and TRBJ2-7; TRBD2 agrees at 13 bases. The ends lost 5 bases at V and 5 bases at J; junction bases unmatched: 4. This CDR3 contains 14 residues. Germline-derived CDR1 and CDR2 are SGHDT and YYEEEE. The DNA for the CDR3 is TGTGCCAGCAGTCCGGGACTAGCGGGGAACGAGCAGTACTTC. It yields the protein CASSPGLAGNEQYF.

This clonotype was found many times. This rearrangement joins TRBV4-2 to TRBJ2-1; D possibly matches TRBD1 or TRBD2 (6 bases each). V was trimmed by 1 base and J by 5 bases, leaving 12 bases between them. This CDR3 comprises 15 residues. Germline V CDR1 and CDR2: LGHNA, YNFKEQ. The CDR3 protein is CASSQGPGADNEQFF. In DNA, the CDR3 is TGTGCCAGCAGCCAAGGACCGGGGGCCGACAATGAGCAGTTCTTC.

This clonotype has just a few counts. The chain recombines TRBV20-1 with TRBJ2-3; D is perhaps TRBD1 or TRBD2 (6 bases each). Looked up from germline, CDR1 is DFQATT and CDR2 is SNEGSKA (reference sequence). The germline V and J ends were trimmed by 5 bases and 3 bases, with 18 bases remaining between them. The CDR3 is 15 amino acids. CDR3 nucleotides: TGCAGTGCTGGGGACGACAGGAGGGTGACAGATACGCAGTATTTT. Its protein is CSAGDDRRVTDTQYF.

This clonotype came up a few times. The chain couples TRBV5-1 to TRBJ1-1; the D gene is possibly TRBD1 (5 bases). V lost 4 bases and J 0 bases, leaving 19 bases between the germline ends. The CDR3 is 17 residues long. The germline gives CDR1 SGHRS, CDR2 YFSETQ. The CDR3 loop reads CASSPHQGASMNTEAFF. CDR3 nucleotide sequence: TGCGCCAGCAGCCCCCACCAAGGGGCATCCATGAACACTGAAGCTTTCTTT.

This clonotype was counted between two and nine times. The chain combines TRBV19 with TRBJ2-3; 9 bases align to TRBD1. Unmatched junction bases numbered 8, after V lost 6 bases and J lost 4 bases. Germline V gene data show CDR1 as LNHDA and CDR2 as SQIVND (reference sequence). The CDR3 spans 15 residues. The CDR3 spells CASSQTGGTADTQYF. For the CDR3, the DNA is TGTGCCAGTAGCCAAACAGGGGGCACAGCAGATACGCAGTATTTT. Full variable domain (remainder filled in from reference TRBV19 and TRBJ2-3): DGGITQSPKYLFRKEGQNVTLSCEQNLNHDAMYWYRQDPGQGLRLIYYSQIVNDFQKGDIAEGYSVSREKKESFPLTVTSAQKNPTAFYLCASSQTGGTADTQYFGPGTRLTVL.

This clonotype was seen more than once but under ten times. The chain combines TRBV10-3 with TRBJ2-1, with D possibly matching TRBD2 (5 bases). Trimming left V 3 bases short and J 8 bases short, with 11 bases between. Per the germline V gene, CDR1 is ENHRY and CDR2 is SYGVKD. The CDR3 length is 13 residues. CDR3 sequence reads: CAISDPLADEQFF. DNA of the CDR3: TGTGCCATCAGTGACCCCCTAGCAGATGAGCAGTTCTTC.

The rearrangement joins TRBV24-1 to TRBJ2-5, with a tentative D call TRBD1 (5 bases). The CDR3 loop spans 12 amino acids. From germline, CDR1 is KGHDR and CDR2 SFDVKD. Trimming pared 4 bases from V and 5 bases from J, leaving 7 bases between. CDR3 in DNA: TGTGCCACCAGTGACCAGGGCGAGACCCAGTACTTC. Translation gives CATSDQGETQYF.

This clonotype was counted a few times. The V call is TRBV18, the J call TRBJ1-6, with 9 bases lining up with TRBD1. Germline V gene sequence: CDR1 KGHSH, CDR2 LQKENI. This CDR3 has 15 amino acids. With 5 bases clipped from V and 7 bases from J, the junction kept 6 bases outside the gene matches. The CDR3 here is CASSSGTGYNSPLHF. DNA for the CDR3: TGTGCCAGCTCATCAGGGACAGGGTACAATTCACCCCTCCACTTT.

This clonotype was seen at least ten times. V and J are TRBV7-2 and TRBJ2-3, with 8 positions matching TRBD2. The V and J ends lost 3 bases and 5 bases, in that order; junction bases with no gene match: 7. Germline assignment: CDR1 SGHTA and CDR2 FQGNSA. The CDR3 runs 15 residues. In DNA, the CDR3 is TGTGCCAGCAGCTTTGGCCTAGCGGGCGGAGATACGCAGTATTTT. Protein: CASSFGLAGGDTQYF.

This clonotype was seen more than once but under ten times. The chain employs TRBV7-9 and TRBJ2-1; D remains ambiguous. The CDR3 loop spans 15 amino acids. Trimming stripped 4 bases from V and 12 bases from J, with 22 bases between. Germline V gives CDR1 SEHNR, CDR2 FQNEAQ (reference sequence). In DNA form, the CDR3 reads TGTGCCAGCAGCTCGTTACTCCCCCCAACCGGTAGGCAGTTCTTC. As protein: CASSSLLPPTGRQFF.

This clonotype was counted between two and nine times. This chain uses TRBV29-1 with TRBJ2-3; 10 nucleotides agree with TRBD2. J lost 0 bases, V lost 5 bases, and 5 bases had no gene match. CDR1 SQVTM and CDR2 ANQGSEA come from the germline V gene. The CDR3 runs to 15 residues. The CDR3: CSVPLTSGSTDTQYF. CDR3 nucleotide sequence: TGCAGCGTTCCCCTGACTAGCGGGAGCACAGATACGCAGTATTTT.

This clonotype occurred a few times. The chain combines TRBV25-1 with TRBJ2-1, with TRBD2 matching over 13 bases. This CDR3 is 18 amino acids long. Germline V gene data show CDR1 as MGHDK and CDR2 as SYGVNS. Trimming at V came to 1 base and at J to 5 bases, leaving 8 bases not matched to a gene. CDR3 nucleotides: TGTGCCAGCAGTGAATTTGGACTAGCGGGGGTGCACAACAATGAGCAGTTCTTC. As protein: CASSEFGLAGVHNNEQFF.

The chain joins TRBV7-2 to TRBJ1-4; D possibly corresponds to TRBD1 (5 bases). From germline, CDR1 is SGHTA and CDR2 FQGNSA. CDR3 length equals 15 residues. Trimming left V 6 bases short and J 11 bases short, with 22 bases between. CDR3 in DNA: TGTGCCAGCAGTTCCCAGTCCGGGACTCGCGCGAAACTGTTTTTT. Translated, it gives CASSSQSGTRAKLFF.

This clonotype was seen a single time. V and J are TRBV7-6 and TRBJ2-5, with 7 bases aligning to TRBD1. V lost 5 bases, J lost 2 bases, and 8 bases stayed unmatched. The CDR3 length is 15 residues. Germline CDR1 is SGHVS and CDR2 is FNYEAQ. CDR3 nucleotides: TGTGCCAGCAGCGTATTAAGGGGGCCTCAAGAGACCCAGTACTTC. Amino acids: CASSVLRGPQETQYF.

V is TRBV28 and J is TRBJ2-7; 7 positions match TRBD1. Losses at the gene ends were 5 bases for V and 3 bases for J; bases not matched to a gene: 13. CDR3 length: 16 residues. Germline CDR1 MDHEN, CDR2 SYDVKM. CDR3 loop: CASSKGAGQTYYEQYF. The CDR3 DNA sequence: TGTGCCAGCAGTAAGGGGGCCGGACAGACCTACTACGAGCAGTACTTC.